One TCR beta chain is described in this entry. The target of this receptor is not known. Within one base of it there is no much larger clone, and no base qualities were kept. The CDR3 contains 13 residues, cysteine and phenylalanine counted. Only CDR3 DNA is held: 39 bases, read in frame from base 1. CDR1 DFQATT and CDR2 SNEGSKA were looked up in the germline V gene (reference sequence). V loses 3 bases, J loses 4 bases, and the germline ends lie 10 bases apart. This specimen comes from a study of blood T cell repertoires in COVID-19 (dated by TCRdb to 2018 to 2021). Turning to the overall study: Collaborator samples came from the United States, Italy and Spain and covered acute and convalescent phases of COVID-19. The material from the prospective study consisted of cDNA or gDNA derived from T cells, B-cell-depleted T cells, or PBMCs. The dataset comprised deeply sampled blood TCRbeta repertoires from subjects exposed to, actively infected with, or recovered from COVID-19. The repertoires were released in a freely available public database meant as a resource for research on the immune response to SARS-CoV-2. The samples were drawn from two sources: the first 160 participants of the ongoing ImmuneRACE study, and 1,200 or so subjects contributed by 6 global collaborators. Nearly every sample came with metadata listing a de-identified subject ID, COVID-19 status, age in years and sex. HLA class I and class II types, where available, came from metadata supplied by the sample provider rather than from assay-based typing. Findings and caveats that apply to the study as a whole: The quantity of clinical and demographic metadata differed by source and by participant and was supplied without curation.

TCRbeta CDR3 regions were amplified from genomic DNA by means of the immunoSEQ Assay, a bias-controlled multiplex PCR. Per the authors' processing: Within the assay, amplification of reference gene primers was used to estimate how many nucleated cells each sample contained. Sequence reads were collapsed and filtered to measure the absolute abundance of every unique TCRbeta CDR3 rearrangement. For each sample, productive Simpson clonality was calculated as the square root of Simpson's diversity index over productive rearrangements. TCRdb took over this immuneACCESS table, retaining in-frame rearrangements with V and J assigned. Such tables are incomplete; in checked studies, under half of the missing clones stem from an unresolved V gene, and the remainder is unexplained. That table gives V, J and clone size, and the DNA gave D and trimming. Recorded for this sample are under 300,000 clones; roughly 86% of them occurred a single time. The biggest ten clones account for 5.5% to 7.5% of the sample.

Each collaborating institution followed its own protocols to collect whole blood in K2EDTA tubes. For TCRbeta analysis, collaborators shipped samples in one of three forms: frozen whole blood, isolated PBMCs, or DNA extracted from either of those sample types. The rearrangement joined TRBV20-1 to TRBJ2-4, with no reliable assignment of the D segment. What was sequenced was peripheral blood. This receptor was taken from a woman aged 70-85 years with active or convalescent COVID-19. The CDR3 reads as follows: CSASDEAKNIQYF. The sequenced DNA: TGCAGTGCTAGTGACGAGGCTAAAAACATTCAGTACTTC.